The 21 T cell receptor beta chains below come from one sample, sequenced in a study of T cell changes during pregnancy in multiple sclerosis. Clones were read by immunoSEQ multiplex PCR, and TCRdb kept only the in-frame ones, dropping some. In the table there are about 53,000 clones, roughly nine tenths of which are singletons. The starting material was CD8+ T cells from peripheral blood mononuclear cells, obtained before pregnancy. The receptors originated from a female donor with multiple sclerosis, enrolled in a pregnancy study.

This clone was observed once. CDR3 amino acids: CASSLPGQGANTEAFF. In DNA, the CDR3 is TGTGCCAGCAGCTTACCGGGCCAGGGGGCGAACACTGAAGCTTTCTTT. The rearrangement joins TRBV7-9 to TRBJ1-1; TRBD1 aligns across 8 bases. Germline trimming cut 2 bases from V and 1 base from J; bases unmatched to any gene: 6. CDR1 and CDR2 from the germline V gene are SEHNR and FQNEAQ (reference sequence). This CDR3 comprises 16 residues.

The chain is built from TRBV15 and TRBJ1-5; 8 positions agree with TRBD1. The CDR3 is 14 residues long. V lost 3 bases and J lost 4; bases outside the gene matches: 2. In germline, CDR1 is LNHNV, CDR2 YYDKDF (reference sequence). CDR3 protein: CATSSRGQNQPQHF. The CDR3, as DNA: TGTGCCACCAGCAGCAGGGGGCAGAATCAGCCCCAGCATTTT. The variable domain in full, completed from reference TRBV15 and TRBJ1-5, reads DAMVIQNPRYQVTQFGKPVTLSCSQTLNHNVMYWYQQKSSQAPKLLFHYYDKDFNNEADTPDNFQSRRPNTSFCFLDIRSPGLGDTAMYLCATSSRGQNQPQHFGDGTRLSIL.

The rearrangement joins TRBV11-2 to TRBJ2-1; 9 bases map to TRBD2. CDR3 length: 18 residues. Germline-derived CDR1 and CDR2 are SGHAT and FQNNGV. J lost 2 bases, V lost 1 base, and 9 bases had no gene match. Here the CDR3 DNA reads TGTGCCAGCAGCTTAGGTGGTAGCGGGGGTTGGGCCTACAATGAGCAGTTCTTC. It codes for CASSLGGSGGWAYNEQFF.

The chain uses TRBV5-1 and TRBJ1-2; TRBD1 agrees at 10 bases. There are 14 residues in the CDR3. The trim removed 4 bases at V and 7 bases at J, leaving 7 bases unmatched. Germline CDR1 is SGHRS and CDR2 is YFSETQ. The CDR3 loop is CASSGSRDRGGYTF. CDR3 DNA sequence: TGCGCCAGCAGCGGCTCCCGGGACAGGGGTGGCTACACCTTC.

V usage is TRBV14 and J usage is TRBJ1-4, with 7 bases fitting TRBD1. Germline V gene sequence: CDR1 SGHDN, CDR2 FVKESK. The CDR3 has 15 amino acids. Germline trimming cut 3 bases from V and 5 bases from J; bases unmatched to any gene: 6. CDR3 in amino acids: CASSHSGQTNEKLFF. The CDR3 coding sequence is TGTGCCAGCAGCCACTCGGGACAGACGAATGAAAAACTGTTTTTT.

This chain uses TRBV13 with TRBJ2-1; 10 bases fit TRBD1. V dropped 4 bases and J dropped 6; count of bases not matched to a gene: 6. The CDR3 spans 15 residues. From germline, CDR1 is PRHDT and CDR2 FYEKMQ (reference sequence). CDR3: CASSSPGQGFNEQFF. The CDR3 DNA reads as TGTGCCAGCAGCTCTCCGGGACAGGGGTTCAATGAGCAGTTCTTC.

This chain joins TRBV27 and TRBJ1-1; D not resolved. This CDR3 has 13 amino acids. V was clipped by 2 bases and J by 1 base, with 5 bases between them. The germline gives CDR1 MNHEY, CDR2 SMNVEV (reference sequence). This chain's CDR3 is CASSLLRNTEAFF. CDR3 DNA sequence: TGTGCCAGCAGTTTACTGCGGAACACTGAAGCTTTCTTT.

This sequence joins TRBV4-2 and TRBJ1-2; TRBD1 matches 7 bases. Trimming cost V 0 bases and J 1 base; bases outside gene matches: 5. Germline CDR1 reads LGHNA; CDR2 reads YNFKEQ. This CDR3 comprises 16 residues. The CDR3 DNA reads TGTGCCAGCAGCCAAGATCGGGCAGGGGGTAACTATGGCTACACCTTC. Protein: CASSQDRAGGNYGYTF.

CDR3 sequence (DNA): TGCGCCAGCAGCCAAGAAGAGACTAGCGCGGAATTCACAGATACGCAGTATTTT. Residues: CASSQEETSAEFTDTQYF. The rearrangement joins TRBV4-3 to TRBJ2-3; 8 bases align to TRBD2. This CDR3 contains 18 residues. V was clipped by 0 bases and J by 2 bases; unmatched bases: 10. Germline V gives CDR1 LGHNA, CDR2 YSLEER.

The chain recombines TRBV9 with TRBJ1-1; 7 nucleotides match TRBD1. The CDR3 runs to 13 residues. Trimming took 3 bases from V and 6 from J; bases not matched to a gene: 5. Per germline, CDR1 SGDLS and CDR2 YYNGEE. This CDR3 is CASSARQGPEAFF. The CDR3 DNA reads as TGTGCCAGCAGCGCCCGACAGGGCCCTGAAGCTTTCTTT.

J is TRBJ2-7 and V is TRBV10-3; TRBD1 might be the D (8 bases). The V end was cut by 2 bases, the J end by 3 bases, with 14 bases between. The CDR3 has 15 residues. Germline loops: CDR1 ENHRY, CDR2 SYGVKD. The CDR3 region is CAISEEDRDYYEQYF. The CDR3 bases are TGTGCCATCAGTGAGGAGGACAGGGACTACTACGAGCAGTACTTC.

V usage is TRBV6-5 and J usage is TRBJ1-2, with D possibly TRBD1 on 6 matching bases. The CDR3 covers 14 residues. Trimming took off 5 bases at V and 4 bases at J, with 14 bases between the two ends. Germline CDR1 and CDR2: MNHEY and SVGAGI. CDR3 DNA sequence: TGTGCCAGCAGTCCCGCCGACAGGTTCTATGGCTACACCTTC. It is translated as CASSPADRFYGYTF.

This chain uses TRBV14 with TRBJ2-2; TRBD1 agrees at 7 bases. This CDR3 spans 16 amino acids. The J segment lost 6 bases and the V segment lost 2 bases, leaving 9 bases of the junction unmatched. Germline lookup yields CDR1 SGHDN and CDR2 FVKESK. The CDR3 region is CASSQLGQATPGELFF. The CDR3, as DNA: TGTGCCAGCAGCCAACTCGGACAGGCCACCCCCGGGGAGCTGTTTTTT.

This chain links TRBV5-4 with TRBJ1-6; the D gene is possibly TRBD1 (6 bases). The CDR3 runs to 19 residues. The V gene's germline CDR1 is SGHNT and CDR2 YYREEE (reference sequence). V shed 3 bases and J shed 0 bases, with 19 bases lying between them. CDR3: CASSSPLRQASSYNSPLHF. The DNA for the CDR3 is TGTGCCAGCAGCTCCCCCCTCAGACAGGCGAGCTCCTATAATTCACCCCTCCACTTT.

The chain links TRBV6-4 to TRBJ1-2; D call uncertain. CDR3 length: 15 amino acids. Trimming removed 7 bases from V and 0 bases from J, with 15 bases in between. Germline V gene sequence: CDR1 MRHNA, CDR2 SNTAGT. This CDR3 reads CASILGVSPNYGYTF. The CDR3 DNA reads as TGTGCCAGCATCCTCGGGGTAAGCCCTAACTATGGCTACACCTTC.

The gene calls are TRBV2 and TRBJ1-1, with 7 bases matching TRBD1. The CDR3 has 15 residues. The V segment lost 4 bases and the J segment 4 bases; nucleotides outside the gene matches: 9. Per germline, CDR1 SNHLY and CDR2 FYNNEI. In DNA form, the CDR3 reads TGTGCCAGCAGTGGCCAACAGGGGACTGCCACTGAAGCTTTCTTT. Its translation is CASSGQQGTATEAFF.

J is TRBJ1-3 and V is TRBV4-3; D remains ambiguous. Germline lookup yields CDR1 LGHNA and CDR2 YSLEER. The CDR3 has 15 amino acids. V was clipped by 1 base and J by 1 base, with 8 bases between them. This CDR3 reads CASSQGGGSGNTIYF. CDR3 DNA sequence: TGCGCCAGCAGCCAAGGAGGAGGGTCTGGAAACACCATATATTTT.

The chain employs TRBV9 and TRBJ2-1; TRBD2 is a possible D gene (7 bases). Between the trimmed V and J ends, which lost 0 bases and 5 bases, there was a span of 12 bases. Germline V CDR1 and CDR2: SGDLS, YYNGEE. The length of the CDR3 is 15 residues. Written as DNA, the CDR3 is TGTGCCAGCAGCGTAGGGGGAGGGGGGAACAATGAGCAGTTCTTC. Translating gives CASSVGGGGNNEQFF.

This chain joins TRBV15 and TRBJ2-2, with TRBD2 identical over 12 bases. This CDR3 has 17 residues. Trimming cost V 1 base and J 5 bases; bases outside gene matches: 5. Germline-derived CDR1 and CDR2 are LNHNV and YYDKDF (reference sequence). This CDR3 reads CATSRGLAGALTGELFF. The CDR3 DNA reads TGTGCCACCAGCAGAGGACTAGCGGGGGCCCTAACCGGGGAGCTGTTTTTT.

This chain links TRBV6-5 with TRBJ1-2; 8 nucleotides align to TRBD1. Germline CDR1 MNHEY, CDR2 SVGAGI. This CDR3 spans 16 amino acids. J lost 5 bases, V lost 0 bases, and 8 bases had no gene match. CDR3 sequence reads: CASSYSGRGLSYGYTF. The CDR3 nucleotides read TGTGCCAGCAGTTACTCTGGCAGGGGGCTAAGTTATGGCTACACCTTC.

The J gene is TRBJ2-1, the V gene TRBV5-3; 9 bases agree with TRBD2. TRBV5-3 counts as an open reading frame of uncertain function. V shed 5 bases and J 8 bases; nucleotides not matched to a gene: 23. The CDR3 sequence is 19 residues long. The CDR3 DNA is TGTGCCAGAAGACTGGTTCGGGCGGGGGGGTTATCTCGTATGGATGAGCAGTTCTTC. Translating it yields CARRLVRAGGLSRMDEQFF.